Below are 20 T cell receptor beta chains sequenced from a single sample in a study of early T cells in non-severe SARS-CoV-2 infection. Each CDR3 protein is one row after TCRdb ran MiXCR on the 5' RACE reads. There are more than 50,000 distinct CDR3 sequences in the sample; roughly an eighth occur only once, and 9.5% to 10% lies in the top ten. Material: whole blood. These receptors all come from an adult who was a healthcare worker with PCR-confirmed SARS-CoV-2 infection or an uninfected control (not recorded which).

This clonotype has at least ten counts. The V and J genes are TRBV12-3 or TRBV12-4 and TRBJ2-5; D gene unclear. V lost 7 bases and J 5 bases, leaving 14 bases between the germline ends. This CDR3 spans 13 amino acids. CDR3 nucleotides: TGTGCCAGCACGGCTAGAAGTGTGGAGACCCAGTACTTC. Translating it yields CASTARSVETQYF.

This clonotype was seen a few times. V is TRBV11-2 and J is TRBJ1-5, with D unclear. The CDR3 runs to 13 residues. Germline V lookup: CDR1 SGHAT, CDR2 FQNNGV. V was shortened by 3 bases and J by 7 bases, with 10 bases between the two germline ends. DNA of the CDR3: TGTGCCAGCAGCTTGGCCTCCGACCAGCCCCAGCATTTT. As protein: CASSLASDQPQHF.

This clonotype was observed many times. The chain employs TRBV11-3 and TRBJ2-5, with D tentatively TRBD2 (5 bases). In germline, CDR1 is SGHNT, CDR2 YENEEA. The CDR3 spans 13 residues. V lost 4 bases, J lost 6 bases, and 12 bases lay in between. The CDR3 DNA follows: TGTGCCAGCAGCTCCGCACTAGTAAAGACCCAGTACTTC. Protein: CASSSALVKTQYF.

The chain carries TRBV7-3 and TRBJ2-6, with 9 bases that match TRBD1. After removal of 4 bases from V and 1 base from J, the junction contained 2 bases not matched to a gene. The CDR3 is 16 amino acids. Per germline, CDR1 SGHTA and CDR2 FQGTGA. As DNA, the CDR3 is TGTGCCAGCAGCTCACAGGGGGCTTCTGGGGCCAACGTCCTGACTTTC. As protein: CASSSQGASGANVLTF.

V gene TRBV29-1 combines with J gene TRBJ1-2; weak D call: TRBD1 (6 bases). The CDR3 spans 18 residues. Germline CDR1 SQVTM, CDR2 ANQGSEA. The ends were cut back, 6 bases at V and 8 bases at J, with 34 bases in the middle. The CDR3 nucleotides read TGCAGCGTCGTCCTACCAGACAGGACTACCAACCGACTATGGGGCTACACCTTC. As protein: CSVVLPDRTTNRLWGYTF.

The CDR3 loop reads CASSKATGQVLVWAFF. The DNA for the CDR3 is TGTGCCAGCAGCAAAGCTACGGGACAGGTGCTCGTTTGGGCTTTCTTT. The chain is built from TRBV21-1 and TRBJ1-1; the table's D call, TRBD1, was not checked against the DNA. TRBV21-1 is a known pseudogene. This CDR3 has 16 amino acids.

This clonotype is medium-sized. This rearrangement joins TRBV10-2 to TRBJ1-5; tentatively, D is TRBD1 (6 bases). Per the germline V gene, CDR1 is WSHSY and CDR2 is SAAADI. This CDR3 is 12 amino acids long. V shed 8 bases and J shed 6 bases, with 11 bases lying between them. The CDR3 region has the DNA TGCGCCAGCTCGGGGGGCGCTCAGCCCCAGCATTTT. As protein: CASSGGAQPQHF.

This clonotype was counted many times. The rearrangement joins TRBV6-5 to TRBJ1-3; D gene uncertain. The germline V gene encodes CDR1 MNHEY and CDR2 SVGAGI. The CDR3 is made up of 17 amino acids. The V end lost 2 bases, the J end lost 0 bases, and 14 bases lay between the germline ends. CDR3 nucleotides: TGTGCCAGCAGTTACGATCCAGGCTCGGCCTCTGGAAACACCATATATTTT. As protein: CASSYDPGSASGNTIYF.

This clonotype was picked up a small number of times. The J gene is TRBJ2-7, the V gene TRBV9; 11 nucleotides line up with TRBD2. The CDR3 contains 16 residues. With 0 bases clipped from V and 2 bases from J, the junction kept 4 bases outside the gene matches. In germline, CDR1 is SGDLS, CDR2 YYNGEE. In DNA form, the CDR3 reads TGTGCCAGCAGCGTAGCCGGGACTAGCGGAGCCTACGAGCAGTACTTC. It codes for CASSVAGTSGAYEQYF.

Only a few counts were recorded for this clonotype. The chain joins TRBV29-1 to TRBJ1-1, with a tentative D call TRBD1 (5 bases). The CDR3 totals 14 residues. Trimming shortened V by 6 bases and J by 7 bases, and 21 bases separated the two germline ends. Germline loops: CDR1 SQVTM, CDR2 ANQGSEA. CDR3 coding DNA: TGCAGCGTGGTAGGGACCGACCGGCCAAATGAAGCTTTCTTT. This gives the protein CSVVGTDRPNEAFF.

This clonotype was counted ten times or more. The V gene is TRBV12-3 or TRBV12-4, the J gene TRBJ1-2, with D perhaps TRBD1 (5 bases). Trimming shortened V by 2 bases and J by 3 bases, and 7 bases separated the two germline ends. CDR3 length equals 13 residues. The CDR3 sequence: CASSLTGDYGYTF. The DNA of the CDR3 is TGTGCCAGCAGTTTAACAGGCGACTATGGCTACACCTTC.

In its sample, this clonotype was seen many times. This rearrangement joins TRBV7-3 to TRBJ1-2; no clear D. Germline values: CDR1 SGHTA, CDR2 FQGTGA. The V end was cut by 5 bases, the J end by 1 base, with 17 bases between. This CDR3 has 16 residues. The CDR3 bases are TGTGCCAGCAGCGCAAGCGTAACAGCCTTTAACTATGGCTACACCTTC. It is translated as CASSASVTAFNYGYTF.

This clonotype was recorded a few times. This chain links TRBV19 with TRBJ2-1, with unresolved D. V was pared by 6 bases and J by 3 bases, with 3 bases between. Germline CDR1 and CDR2: LNHDA and SQIVND (reference sequence). The CDR3 loop spans 11 amino acids. The CDR3 nucleotides read TGTGCCAGTAGCTACTACAATGAGCAGTTCTTC. Its translation is CASSYYNEQFF.

This clonotype has a handful of counts. The chain links TRBV20-1 to TRBJ2-7; TRBD2 matches 9 bases. The germline V gene has CDR1 DFQATT and CDR2 SNEGSKA (reference sequence). The V segment lost 1 base and the J segment 2 bases; nucleotides outside the gene matches: 3. This CDR3 is 14 amino acids long. CDR3 region: CSARGASGAYEQYF. In nucleotides, the CDR3 is TGCAGTGCTAGAGGGGCTAGCGGGGCCTACGAGCAGTACTTC.

This clonotype was detected a few times. The J gene is TRBJ1-6, the V gene TRBV6-6; D is ambiguous. Germline lookup yields CDR1 MNHNY and CDR2 SVGAGI (reference sequence). The CDR3 extends over 15 amino acids. V lost 2 bases, J lost 0 bases, and 5 bases lay in between. The CDR3 region is CASSYESSYNSPLHF. CDR3 DNA sequence: TGTGCCAGCAGTTACGAGAGCTCCTATAATTCACCCCTCCACTTT.

This clonotype was seen a few times. The rearrangement joins TRBV29-1 to TRBJ2-7; D is possibly TRBD2 (5 bases). Germline V gene data show CDR1 as SQVTM and CDR2 as ANQGSEA. V was shortened by 4 bases and J by 2 bases, with 12 bases between the two germline ends. The CDR3 loop spans 13 amino acids. CDR3 loop: CSVAGKRTYEQYF. CDR3 DNA sequence: TGCAGCGTTGCGGGGAAGCGTACCTACGAGCAGTACTTC.

Comment on this clonotype: One end of the junction varies from germline; a read error may be responsible. The chain employs TRBV6-6 and TRBJ2-2; D is unclear. The CDR3 is 14 residues long. Germline CDR1 MNHNY, CDR2 SVGAGI (reference sequence). The CDR3 DNA reads TGTGCCAGCTGTTACTCGTGGGGCACCGGGGAGCTGTTTTTT. Translated: CASCYSWGTGELFF.

This clonotype was found many times. The V and J genes are TRBV20-1 and TRBJ2-5; D might be TRBD1 or TRBD2, each matching 6 bases. Germline V gene sequence: CDR1 DFQATT, CDR2 SNEGSKA (reference sequence). V was pared by 6 bases and J by 4 bases, with 21 bases between. The CDR3 length is 15 residues. Here the CDR3 reads CSAPPIGGSAETQYF. The CDR3 bases are TGCAGTGCCCCCCCCATCGGGGGCAGCGCAGAGACCCAGTACTTC.

The rearrangement joins TRBV2 to TRBJ2-3; no clear D gene. The CDR3 runs 11 residues. Trimming stripped 5 bases from V and 6 bases from J, with 6 bases between. Germline V gene data show CDR1 as SNHLY and CDR2 as FYNNEI. The CDR3: CASSFHDTQYF. CDR3 sequence (DNA): TGTGCCAGCAGTTTCCACGATACGCAGTATTTT.

The chain recombines TRBV12-3 or TRBV12-4 with TRBJ1-5; TRBD1 matches 7 bases. This CDR3 comprises 16 residues. With V trimmed by 5 bases and J by 0 bases, 7 bases remained unmatched. CDR3 coding DNA: TGTGCCAGCAGTGGCCGGACAGGAAATAGCAATCAGCCCCAGCATTTT. Amino acids: CASSGRTGNSNQPQHF.